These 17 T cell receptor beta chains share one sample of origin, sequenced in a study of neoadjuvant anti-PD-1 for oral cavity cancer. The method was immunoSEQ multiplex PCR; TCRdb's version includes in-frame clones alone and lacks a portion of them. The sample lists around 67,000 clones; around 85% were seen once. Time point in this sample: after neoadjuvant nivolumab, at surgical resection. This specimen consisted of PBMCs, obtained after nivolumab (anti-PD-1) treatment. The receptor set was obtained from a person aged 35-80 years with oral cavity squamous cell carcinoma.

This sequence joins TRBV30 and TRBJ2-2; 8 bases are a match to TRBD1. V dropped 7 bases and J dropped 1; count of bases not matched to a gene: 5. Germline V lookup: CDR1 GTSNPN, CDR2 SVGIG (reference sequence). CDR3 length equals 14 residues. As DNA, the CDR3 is TGTGCCTCCCCTGGACAGGGGAACACCGGGGAGCTGTTTTTT. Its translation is CASPGQGNTGELFF. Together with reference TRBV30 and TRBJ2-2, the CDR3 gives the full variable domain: SQTIHQWPATLVQPVGSPLSLECTVEGTSNPNLYWYRQAAGRGLQLLFYSVGIGQISSEVPQNLSASRPQDRQFILSSKKLLLSDSGFYLCASPGQGNTGELFFGEGSRLTVL.

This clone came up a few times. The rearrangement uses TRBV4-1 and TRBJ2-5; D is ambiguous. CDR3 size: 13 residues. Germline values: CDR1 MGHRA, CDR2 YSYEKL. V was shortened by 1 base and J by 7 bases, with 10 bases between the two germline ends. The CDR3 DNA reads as TGCGCCAGCAGCCAAGGCCCAGTTGGGACCCAGTACTTC. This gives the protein CASSQGPVGTQYF.

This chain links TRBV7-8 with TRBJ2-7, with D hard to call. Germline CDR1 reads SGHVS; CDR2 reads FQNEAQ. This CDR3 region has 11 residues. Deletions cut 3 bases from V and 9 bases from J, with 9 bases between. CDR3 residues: CASSLVALQYF. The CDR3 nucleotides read TGTGCCAGCAGCTTGGTGGCCTTGCAGTACTTC.

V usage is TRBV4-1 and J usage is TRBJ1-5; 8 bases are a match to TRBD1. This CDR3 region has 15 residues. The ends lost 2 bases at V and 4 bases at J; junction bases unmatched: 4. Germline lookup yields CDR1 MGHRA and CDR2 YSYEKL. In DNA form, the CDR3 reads TGCGCCAGCAGCCAACCGGACAGGGAAAATCAGCCCCAGCATTTT. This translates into CASSQPDRENQPQHF.

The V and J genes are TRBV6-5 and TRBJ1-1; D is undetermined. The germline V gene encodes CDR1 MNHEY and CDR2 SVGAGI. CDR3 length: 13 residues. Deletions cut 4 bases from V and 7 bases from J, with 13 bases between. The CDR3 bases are TGTGCCAGCAGTTCCCCCCGAGGAGTTGAAGCTTTCTTT. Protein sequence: CASSSPRGVEAFF.

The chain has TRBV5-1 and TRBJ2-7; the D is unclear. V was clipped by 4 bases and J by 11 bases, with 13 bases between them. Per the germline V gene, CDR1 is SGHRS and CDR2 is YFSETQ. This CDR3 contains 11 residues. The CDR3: CASSHWVQKYF. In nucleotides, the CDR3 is TGCGCCAGCAGCCACTGGGTCCAGAAGTACTTC.

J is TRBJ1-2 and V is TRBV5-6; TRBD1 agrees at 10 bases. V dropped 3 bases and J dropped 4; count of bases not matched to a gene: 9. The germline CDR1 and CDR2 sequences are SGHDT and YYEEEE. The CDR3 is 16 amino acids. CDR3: CASSSSRTGGTYGYTF. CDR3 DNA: TGTGCCAGCAGCTCCAGTCGGACAGGGGGAACCTATGGCTACACCTTC.

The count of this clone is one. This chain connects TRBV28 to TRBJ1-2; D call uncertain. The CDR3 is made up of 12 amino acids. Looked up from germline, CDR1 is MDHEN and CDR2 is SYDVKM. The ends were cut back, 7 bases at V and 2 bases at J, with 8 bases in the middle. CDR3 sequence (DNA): TGTGCCAGCAACCATGACAACTATGGCTACACCTTC. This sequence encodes CASNHDNYGYTF.

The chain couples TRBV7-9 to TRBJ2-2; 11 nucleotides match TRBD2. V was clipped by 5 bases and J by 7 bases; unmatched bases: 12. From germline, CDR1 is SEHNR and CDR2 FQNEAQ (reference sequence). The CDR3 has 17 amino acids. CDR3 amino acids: CASSPTALAGGIGELFF. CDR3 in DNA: TGTGCCAGCAGCCCGACTGCCCTAGCGGGAGGCATCGGGGAGCTGTTTTTT.

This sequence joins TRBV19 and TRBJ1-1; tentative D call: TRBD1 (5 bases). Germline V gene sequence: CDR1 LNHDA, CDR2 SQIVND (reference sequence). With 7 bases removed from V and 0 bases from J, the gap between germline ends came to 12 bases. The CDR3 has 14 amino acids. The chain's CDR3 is CASKTGTVNTEAFF. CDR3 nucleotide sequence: TGTGCCAGTAAAACCGGGACGGTGAACACTGAAGCTTTCTTT.

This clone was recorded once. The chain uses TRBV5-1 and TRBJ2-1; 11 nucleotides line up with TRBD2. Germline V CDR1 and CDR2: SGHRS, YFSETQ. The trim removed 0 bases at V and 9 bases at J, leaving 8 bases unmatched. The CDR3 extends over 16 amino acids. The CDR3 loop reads CASSLGTSGSTFEQFF. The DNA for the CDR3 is TGCGCCAGCAGCTTGGGAACTAGCGGGAGTACGTTTGAGCAGTTCTTC.

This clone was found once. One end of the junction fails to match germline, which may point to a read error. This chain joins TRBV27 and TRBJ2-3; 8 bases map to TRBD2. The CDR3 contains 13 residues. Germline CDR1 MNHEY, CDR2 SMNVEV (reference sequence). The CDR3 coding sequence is TGTGCCAGCAGTTTCCAAGGACTAGCTGGGGTCCATTTT. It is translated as CASSFQGLAGVHF.

CDR3 region: CASSRFLAALNQPQHF. CDR3 bases: TGCGCCAGCAGCCGATTTTTGGCCGCGCTAAATCAGCCCCAGCATTTT. The rearrangement uses TRBV4-1 and TRBJ1-5; no firm D call. The V end was cut by 4 bases, the J end by 4 bases, with 17 bases between. Germline V lookup: CDR1 MGHRA, CDR2 YSYEKL. This CDR3 is built from 16 residues.

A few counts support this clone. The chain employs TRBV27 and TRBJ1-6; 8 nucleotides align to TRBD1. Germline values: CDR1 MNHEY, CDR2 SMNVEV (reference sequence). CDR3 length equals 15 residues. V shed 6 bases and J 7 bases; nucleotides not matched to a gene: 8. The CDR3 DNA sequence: TGTGCCAGCAGAATCGGACAGGGTTGGAATTCACCCCTCCACTTT. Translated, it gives CASRIGQGWNSPLHF.

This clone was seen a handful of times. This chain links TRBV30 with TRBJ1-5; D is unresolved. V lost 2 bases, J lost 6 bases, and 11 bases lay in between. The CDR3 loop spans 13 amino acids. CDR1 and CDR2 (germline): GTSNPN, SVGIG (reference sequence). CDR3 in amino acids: CAWSKWAAQPQHF. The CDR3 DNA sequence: TGTGCCTGGAGTAAATGGGCAGCTCAGCCCCAGCATTTT.

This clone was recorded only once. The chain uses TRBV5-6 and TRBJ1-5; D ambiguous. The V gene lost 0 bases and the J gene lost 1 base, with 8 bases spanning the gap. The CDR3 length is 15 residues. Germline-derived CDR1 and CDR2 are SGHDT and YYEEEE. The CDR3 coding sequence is TGTGCCAGCAGCTTGGAGGGTGGCAGCAATCAGCCCCAGCATTTT. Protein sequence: CASSLEGGSNQPQHF.

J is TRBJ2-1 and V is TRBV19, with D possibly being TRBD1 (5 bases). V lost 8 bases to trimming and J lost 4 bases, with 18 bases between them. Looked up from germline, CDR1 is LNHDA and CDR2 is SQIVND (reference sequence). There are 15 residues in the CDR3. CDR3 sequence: CASSNRGTGYNEQFF. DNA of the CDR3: TGTGCCAGTTCCAATAGAGGAACAGGATACAATGAGCAGTTCTTC. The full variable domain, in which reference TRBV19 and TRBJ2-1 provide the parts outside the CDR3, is DGGITQSPKYLFRKEGQNVTLSCEQNLNHDAMYWYRQDPGQGLRLIYYSQIVNDFQKGDIAEGYSVSREKKESFPLTVTSAQKNPTAFYLCASSNRGTGYNEQFFGPGTRLTVL.